This TCR beta chain comes out of a study of Ad26.COV2.S vaccination and SARS-CoV-2 variants. In germline, CDR1 is SGHDN, CDR2 FVKESK. V gave up 0 bases and J gave up 2 bases, with 8 bases separating them. CDR3 length: 15 amino acids. Sequencing used immunoSEQ multiplex PCR; TCRdb keeps in-frame clones, though not all of them. The sample yields 240,000 or so clones, around 89% seen once. Findings and limits, study-wide: An underestimation of total T cell responses may have resulted from the TCR breadth and depth analyses.

Treatment indicated: roughly 20 received Ad26.COV2.S at low or high dose, single or two shots; roughly 5 received placebo; per-sample allocation not given. The investigators took samples on day 63 after the first vaccine or placebo injection. This adult donor, from Boston, was 18-55 years old. It was Wuhan-strain SARS-CoV-2 spike that the Ad26 vaccine vector expressed. On this clone itself: What it recognizes is unknown.

The material sequenced was peripheral blood, taken in a trial of Ad26.COV2.S vaccine versus placebo. This chain links TRBV14 with TRBJ1-3; D remains ambiguous. The receptor was derived from a person aged 18-60 years who received the Ad26.COV2.S COVID-19 vaccine or a placebo. CDR3 sequence reads: CASSQERIPGNTIYF. For the CDR3, the DNA is TGTGCCAGCAGCCAAGAGAGGATTCCTGGAAACACCATATATTTT.